This T cell receptor beta chain was captured in a study of tumor-infiltrating lymphocytes in oesophageal squamous cell carcinoma. TCRdb ran MiXCR on the PCR reads and lists one entry per CDR3 protein. The table includes roughly 9,000 distinct CDR3 sequences, 66% detected once. This CDR3 has 16 residues. The germline V gene has CDR1 SGHTA and CDR2 FQGNSA. The V end was cut by 2 bases, the J end by 1 base, with 13 bases between. J is TRBJ2-3 and V is TRBV7-2; the D gene is possibly TRBD2 (6 bases). Sequenced sample: esophageal tumor tissue. The sequence was obtained from a female donor with esophageal squamous cell carcinoma. In nucleotides, the CDR3 is TGTGCCAGCAGCTTAAGGCGGCGGGATCGCACAGATACGCAGTATTTT. It translates to CASSLRRRDRTDTQYF. The full variable domain, its missing parts supplied by reference TRBV7-2 and TRBJ2-3, is GAGVSQSPSNKVTEKGKDVELRCDPISGHTALYWYRQSLGQGLEFLIYFQGNSAPDKSGLPSDRFSAERTGGSVSTLTIQRTQQEDSAVYLCASSLRRRDRTDTQYFGPGTRLTVL.